The 27 T cell receptor beta chains reported below all come from one sample, sequenced in a study of cytomegalovirus exposure and HLA in healthy donors. Primers: 60 Vbeta forward and 13 Jbeta reverse. Measured with immunoSEQ multiplex PCR; TCRdb has only the in-frame clones, and not every one. The table records 100,000 to 130,000 clones, 82% of them present only once. The sequenced sample was PBMCs. The receptors stem from a man aged 25-45 years in good health and CMV-seropositive.

The chain couples TRBV7-9 to TRBJ2-3, with 11 bases lining up with TRBD1. The J segment lost 6 bases and the V segment lost 5 bases, leaving 10 bases of the junction unmatched. The germline V gene encodes CDR1 SEHNR and CDR2 FQNEAQ (reference sequence). The length of the CDR3 is 16 residues. CDR3 nucleotides: TGTGCCAGCAGCACTCGGACAGGGGGCAAAACTGATACGCAGTATTTT. This sequence encodes CASSTRTGGKTDTQYF.

This clone was counted once. This chain joins TRBV10-2 and TRBJ1-2; tentatively, D is TRBD1 (5 bases). The germline V and J ends were trimmed by 4 bases and 3 bases, with 6 bases remaining between them. Germline lookup yields CDR1 WSHSY and CDR2 SAAADI. There are 12 residues in the CDR3. The CDR3 DNA sequence: TGCGCCAGCAGTGGACAGTACTATGGCTACACCTTC. This sequence encodes CASSGQYYGYTF.

This clone was counted only a few times. V gene TRBV5-4 combines with J gene TRBJ2-7; 11 bases fit TRBD2. The germline gives CDR1 SGHNT, CDR2 YYREEE (reference sequence). Unmatched junction bases numbered 12, after V lost 4 bases and J lost 6 bases. This CDR3 contains 16 residues. In nucleotides, the CDR3 is TGTGCCAGCAGCCCCGGTGGCCTAGCGGGGGGTTCCGAGCAGTACTTC. Its translation: CASSPGGLAGGSEQYF.

The gene calls are TRBV7-8 and TRBJ2-1, with D possibly TRBD2 on 5 matching bases. Germline V gives CDR1 SGHVS, CDR2 FQNEAQ. This CDR3 has 15 amino acids. V dropped 1 base and J dropped 8 bases, with 15 bases sitting between them. The CDR3 loop reads CASSLGLRSEDEQFF. DNA for the CDR3: TGTGCCAGCAGCTTAGGTCTGCGATCGGAGGATGAGCAGTTCTTC.

This clone was counted only a few times. The rearrangement uses TRBV14 and TRBJ2-2; 8 bases align to TRBD2. With V trimmed by 1 base and J by 0 bases, 7 bases remained unmatched. Germline CDR1 SGHDN, CDR2 FVKESK. The CDR3 runs to 18 residues. CDR3 coding DNA: TGTGCCAGCAGCCAAGGTGTGCAGCGGGGGCCGAACACCGGGGAGCTGTTTTTT. This sequence encodes CASSQGVQRGPNTGELFF.

The chain uses TRBV5-1 and TRBJ1-4; D remains unclear. Germline V CDR1 and CDR2: SGHRS, YFSETQ. The CDR3 contains 13 residues. V was trimmed by 3 bases and J by 5 bases, leaving 8 bases between them. CDR3 DNA: TGCGCCAGCAGCTGGAGGCAGAATGAAAAACTGTTTTTT. It translates to CASSWRQNEKLFF.

The chain links TRBV19 to TRBJ1-1; 10 nucleotides agree with TRBD1. CDR3 size: 13 residues. The germline V gene encodes CDR1 LNHDA and CDR2 SQIVND (reference sequence). Losses at the gene ends were 5 bases for V and 10 bases for J; bases not matched to a gene: 7. The CDR3 sequence: CASSFRDRGAAFF. In DNA, the CDR3 is TGTGCCAGTAGTTTCCGGGACAGGGGAGCAGCTTTCTTT.

CDR3 coding DNA: TGCGCCAGCAGCATAGCGGGGGGGTTCACAGATACGCAGTATTTT. This encodes CASSIAGGFTDTQYF. This sequence joins TRBV5-1 and TRBJ2-3; the match to TRBD2 covers 11 bases. The CDR3 runs to 15 residues. The junction had 3 bases not matched to a gene; V was cut back by 4 bases and J by 2 bases. Germline V gene sequence: CDR1 SGHRS, CDR2 YFSETQ.

This CDR3 is CASSEQGVVGNTIYF. The CDR3 bases are TGCGCCAGCAGCGAACAGGGGGTAGTTGGAAACACCATATATTTT. This chain connects TRBV5-1 to TRBJ1-3, with 8 bases identical to TRBD1. Germline V gives CDR1 SGHRS, CDR2 YFSETQ. CDR3 length equals 15 residues. V shed 4 bases and J 3 bases; nucleotides not matched to a gene: 6.

V gene TRBV30 combines with J gene TRBJ2-3; D is ambiguous. Germline-derived CDR1 and CDR2 are GTSNPN and SVGIG (reference sequence). The CDR3 is made up of 13 amino acids. Trimming cost V 3 bases and J 2 bases, with 9 bases left between them. The CDR3 nucleotides are TGTGCCTGGAGATTTCAGGTCACAGATACGCAGTATTTT. It codes for CAWRFQVTDTQYF.

Of note for this clone: An end of the junction differs from the germline gene, which may be a read error. The V gene is TRBV2, the J gene TRBJ2-7; 9 bases line up with TRBD2. From germline, CDR1 is SNHLY and CDR2 FYNNEI. The CDR3 consists of 15 residues. The CDR3 nucleotides read TGTGCCAGCACTGAACGACTAGCGGAACCTTACGAGCAGTACTTC. As protein: CASTERLAEPYEQYF.

V usage is TRBV7-2 and J usage is TRBJ2-5, with 8 positions matching TRBD1. This CDR3 is 16 amino acids long. V gave up 1 base and J gave up 1 base; unmatched junction bases: 5. Germline V gives CDR1 SGHTA, CDR2 FQGNSA. In nucleotides, the CDR3 is TGTGCCAGCAGCTTAGGGGACAGGAGGGGCCAAGAGACCCAGTACTTC. It yields the protein CASSLGDRRGQETQYF.

The rearrangement joins TRBV5-8 to TRBJ1-1; 9 bases align to TRBD1. The CDR3 totals 15 residues. Germline CDR1 is SGHTS and CDR2 is YDEGEE. V lost 2 bases to trimming and J lost 2 bases; unmatched junction nucleotides: 4. In nucleotides, the CDR3 is TGTGCCAGCAGCTTACAGGGGGCGTTTAACACTGAAGCTTTCTTT. Its translation: CASSLQGAFNTEAFF.

The chain carries TRBV11-3 and TRBJ2-1; 14 bases match TRBD2. Germline V gene data show CDR1 as SGHNT and CDR2 as YENEEA. J was trimmed by 6 bases and V by 5 bases; bases with no gene match: 3. The CDR3 totals 15 residues. The CDR3 loop is CASSIGTSGGNEQFF. CDR3 coding DNA: TGTGCCAGCAGCATCGGGACTAGCGGGGGCAATGAGCAGTTCTTC.

V and J are TRBV29-1 and TRBJ1-1; D is unresolved. CDR1 is SQVTM, CDR2 ANQGSEA, per germline. The CDR3 totals 10 residues. The CDR3 is CSAGSGEAFF. CDR3 DNA sequence: TGCAGTGCGGGGTCGGGCGAAGCTTTCTTT. The variable domain in full, with the rest retrieved from reference TRBV29-1 and TRBJ1-1, is SAVISQKPSRDICQRGTSLTIQCQVDSQVTMMFWYRQQPGQSLTLIATANQGSEATYESGFVIDKFPISRPNLTFSTLTVSNMSPEDSSIYLCSAGSGEAFFGQGTRLTVV.

V gene TRBV11-2 combines with J gene TRBJ2-3; TRBD1 matches 8 bases. The J segment lost 3 bases and the V segment lost 5 bases, leaving 7 bases of the junction unmatched. The CDR3 is made up of 15 amino acids. CDR1 is SGHAT, CDR2 FQNNGV, per germline. As DNA, the CDR3 is TGTGCCAGCAGCACCCGGACAGGGAGGACAGATACGCAGTATTTT. This translates into CASSTRTGRTDTQYF.

The table lists this clone with a few counts. This chain connects TRBV7-9 to TRBJ2-3, with a possible D match to TRBD2 (7 bases). CDR1 is SEHNR and CDR2 is FQNEAQ in the germline V gene (reference sequence). This CDR3 is 15 amino acids long. V was trimmed by 5 bases and J by 5 bases, leaving 17 bases between them. This CDR3 reads CASSLTGGGGDTQYF. For the CDR3, the DNA is TGTGCCAGCAGCCTAACGGGGGGCGGTGGAGATACGCAGTATTTT.

V is TRBV30 and J is TRBJ1-1; D call uncertain. CDR3 length: 13 amino acids. V lost 0 bases and J 2 bases, leaving 7 bases between the germline ends. Germline CDR1 and CDR2: GTSNPN and SVGIG (reference sequence). The CDR3 DNA sequence: TGTGCCTGGAGTGTAGGAGCCAACACTGAAGCTTTCTTT. Translation gives CAWSVGANTEAFF.

The chain employs TRBV30 and TRBJ1-2, with no clear D. Germline loops: CDR1 GTSNPN, CDR2 SVGIG (reference sequence). CDR3 size: 17 residues. Trimming shortened V by 2 bases and J by 0 bases, and 19 bases separated the two germline ends. The CDR3 loop is CAWSREVQALANYGYTF. As DNA, the CDR3 is TGTGCCTGGAGTCGGGAGGTGCAGGCGTTAGCTAACTATGGCTACACCTTC.

The gene calls are TRBV6-4 and TRBJ1-2; a possible D gene is TRBD1 (6 bases). Trimming removed 3 bases at V and 4 bases at J, with 9 bases between. Germline V gene lookup returns CDR1 MRHNA and CDR2 SNTAGT. The CDR3 runs to 13 residues. The CDR3 loop is CASSESTGYGYTF. CDR3 nucleotides: TGTGCCAGCAGTGAATCGACAGGCTATGGCTACACCTTC.

The CDR3 region is CASSLPLGQGAEAFF. CDR3 coding DNA: TGTGCCAGCAGCTTACCGCTCGGACAGGGGGCTGAAGCTTTCTTT. The rearrangement uses TRBV7-2 and TRBJ1-1; the match to TRBD1 covers 10 bases. The CDR3 extends over 15 amino acids. V dropped 2 bases and J dropped 6; count of bases not matched to a gene: 6. Germline CDR1 SGHTA, CDR2 FQGNSA. The full variable domain, its missing parts supplied by reference TRBV7-2 and TRBJ1-1, is GAGVSQSPSNKVTEKGKDVELRCDPISGHTALYWYRQSLGQGLEFLIYFQGNSAPDKSGLPSDRFSAERTGGSVSTLTIQRTQQEDSAVYLCASSLPLGQGAEAFFGQGTRLTVV.

The J gene is TRBJ2-5, the V gene TRBV7-6; 8 bases align to TRBD1. The CDR3 spans 14 residues. Looked up from germline, CDR1 is SGHVS and CDR2 is FNYEAQ. V lost 3 bases, J lost 4 bases, and 4 bases stayed unmatched. In DNA form, the CDR3 reads TGTGCCAGCAGCTTCGCAGGGGGCTTAGAGACCCAGTACTTC. It is translated as CASSFAGGLETQYF. Variable domain in full (rest from reference TRBV7-6 and TRBJ2-5): GAGVSQSPRYKVTKRGQDVALRCDPISGHVSLYWYRQALGQGPEFLTYFNYEAQQDKSGLPNDRFSAERPEGSISTLTIQRTEQRDSAMYRCASSFAGGLETQYFGPGTRLLVL.

The chain employs TRBV7-6 and TRBJ2-3; D remains unclear. Germline V gene sequence: CDR1 SGHVS, CDR2 FNYEAQ. The CDR3 runs to 12 residues. The ends were cut back, 4 bases at V and 2 bases at J, with 4 bases in the middle. The DNA for the CDR3 is TGTGCCAGCAGCTCAAACACAGATACGCAGTATTTT. It yields the protein CASSSNTDTQYF. Drawing the rest from reference TRBV7-6 and TRBJ2-3, the complete variable domain is GAGVSQSPRYKVTKRGQDVALRCDPISGHVSLYWYRQALGQGPEFLTYFNYEAQQDKSGLPNDRFSAERPEGSISTLTIQRTEQRDSAMYRCASSSNTDTQYFGPGTRLTVL.

The chain recombines TRBV14 with TRBJ2-2, with TRBD2 matching over 13 bases. Germline V gene lookup returns CDR1 SGHDN and CDR2 FVKESK. The CDR3 sequence is 18 residues long. The trim removed 4 bases at V and 7 bases at J, leaving 12 bases unmatched. CDR3 residues: CASSRARTSGGQGGELFF. CDR3 DNA sequence: TGTGCCAGCAGCCGAGCTCGGACTAGCGGGGGACAAGGCGGGGAGCTGTTTTTT.

The V and J genes are TRBV7-3 and TRBJ2-5; D might be TRBD1 (6 bases). CDR1 and CDR2 from the germline V gene are SGHTA and FQGTGA. This CDR3 comprises 18 residues. V was shortened by 1 base and J by 5 bases, with 23 bases between the two germline ends. CDR3 in DNA: TGTGCCAGCAGCTTAAAGATATCGACAGGTGGCCTTTCGGAGACCCAGTACTTC. This gives the protein CASSLKISTGGLSETQYF.

This clone was seen a few times. This chain joins TRBV5-1 and TRBJ1-4; a weak D match, TRBD1 (6 bases). The V gene's germline CDR1 is SGHRS and CDR2 YFSETQ. Trimming stripped 0 bases from V and 0 bases from J, with 6 bases between. This CDR3 is built from 15 residues. The CDR3 DNA sequence: TGCGCCAGCAGCTTGGGGACAGCAACTAATGAAAAACTGTTTTTT. Encoded protein: CASSLGTATNEKLFF.

The count of this clone is one. The rearrangement links TRBV5-1 to TRBJ1-2, with D perhaps TRBD1 (6 bases). With 4 bases removed from V and 3 bases from J, the gap between germline ends came to 19 bases. The CDR3 spans 16 residues. CDR1 SGHRS and CDR2 YFSETQ come from the germline V gene. This CDR3 is CASSGSTGWGHYGYTF. The CDR3 bases are TGCGCCAGCAGCGGATCGACAGGTTGGGGGCACTATGGCTACACCTTC.